This T cell receptor beta chain was captured in a study of blood T cell repertoires in COVID-19. Turning to the study itself: COVID-19 samples, acute and convalescent, were from the United States, Italy and Spain. T cells, B-cell-depleted T cells, or PBMCs provided the cDNA or gDNA that served as material.

Under the authors' procedure: Reference gene primer amplification gave estimated nucleated cell counts. Assay used: immunoSEQ multiplex PCR; TCRdb lists only in-frame clones, some missing. V, J and clone size were drawn from that table, and D and trimming were deduced from the DNA. The top ten hold approximately 6.2% of the sample, which has some 80,000 clones, more than 70% seen once. The sample holds a few counts of this clone. Additional DNA sequences in this sample encode the identical CDR3. Germline CDR1 and CDR2: SGDLS and YYNGEE. This CDR3 is 15 amino acids long. The J segment lost 4 bases and the V segment lost 0 bases, leaving 4 bases of the junction unmatched.

The chain has TRBV9 and TRBJ2-1; the match to TRBD1 covers 7 bases. The receptor was isolated from a man aged 55 to 70 with active or convalescent COVID-19. Sequenced sample: peripheral blood. In DNA form, the CDR3 reads TGTGCCAGCAGCGTAGGGACAGGTCCATACAATGAGCAGTTCTTC. Its translation is CASSVGTGPYNEQFF.